The subject of this entry is one T cell receptor (beta chain). Its antigen has not been determined. Per-nucleotide qualities are absent, and no much larger clonotype sits a single base away. What this sample's time point label stands for: newly diagnosed GD, antithyroid drugs for less than 3 months. RNA was extracted from PBMCs in TRIzol for both TCR sequencing and RNA sequencing. The diagnosis of Graves' disease followed American Thyroid Association guidelines. Recruitment of patients was carried out at an endocrinology department in Xi'an, China. Each patient gave approximately 9 milliliters of peripheral blood, collected in an EDTA anticoagulant tube. Ficoll Paque Plus density gradient separation was used to isolate PBMCs, and no further T cell sorting was performed. An Agilent 2100 Bioanalyzer and agarose gel were used to assess RNA quality, and a NanoDrop 2000 was used to measure RNA concentration.

The data were taken from a study of regulatory T cells in long-lasting Graves disease (dated by TCRdb to the early 2020s). Looking at the study overall: In the newly diagnosed Graves' disease group, patients had been taking antithyroid drugs for less than 3 months. Persistent Graves' disease patients were compared with newly diagnosed Graves' disease patients by peripheral blood TCR sequencing and RNA sequencing. The study was registered as a clinical trial and conducted in China. TCR sequencing covered approximately 13 persistent and roughly 20 newly diagnosed Graves' disease patients, about 35 samples in total.

Points the paper makes about the study in general: The small sample size was acknowledged by the authors as a limitation that may reduce accuracy. Persistent Graves' disease patients showed lower TCR Shannon entropy and fewer highly expanded clones than newly diagnosed patients, suggesting clonal expansion. The study examined only peripheral blood because the primary lesion, thyroid tissue, could not be accessed. More public clonotypes were shared among persistent patients (roughly 2,700) than among newly diagnosed patients (just under 1,000). Sequencing and analysis were limited to the TCR beta chain. Preferential use of TRBV28, TRBJ1-2 and TRBJ2-5 was observed in persistent disease, whereas TRBV20-1 and TRBJ2-1 were favored in newly diagnosed disease.

The germline V end is reduced by 6 bases and the J end by 4 bases; junction bases left unmatched: 6. According to the germline V gene (reference sequence), CDR1 reads DFQATT and CDR2 reads SNEGSKA. Inclusive of the bounding cysteine and phenylalanine, the CDR3 is 14 residues long. Only the CDR3 part of the read is kept: 42 bases, read in frame from the first base. Libraries were constructed by multiplex PCR. TCRdb records Illumina HiSeq 4000 as the sequencer. TCR beta libraries were built with iRepertoire HTBI primers and Arm-PCR amplification of CDR3 regions. Gel purification was performed on PCR products prior to sequencing. The source study handled its data this way. A total of 62 TRBV and 14 TRBJ segments were identified across samples and were used for gene usage analysis of CDR3 amino acid clonotypes. Filtered high-quality paired reads were merged into contigs using COPE and FqMerger. BLAST was used to align contigs to IMGT TRBV, TRBD and TRBJ reference genes, with CDR3 defined following IMGT. Clonotypes above 0.1% frequency were classified as highly expanded clones. Shannon entropy served as the measure of repertoire diversity, while the Gini coefficient captured V-J evenness. A clonotype was considered public if more than one individual shared it. TCRdb reran the public reads through fastp at Q25 and MiXCR, keeping productive beta chains. For every CDR3 protein sequence, its rows merge into one entry that carries the most common genes and DNA. For this entry, the V and J calls and clone size follow TCRdb and not the study's own pipeline. Across this sample there are 400,000 to 500,000 distinct CDR3 sequences, with over 15% seen only once. The biggest ten clones account for about 25% of the sample.

These same records also appear under a second study, on T cells in Graves' hyperthyroidism and ophthalmopathy. As that second study puts it: A patient counted as having stable Graves' hyperthyroidism if no progression to ophthalmopathy occurred over 18 months of follow-up. The hyperthyroidism patients were between 18 and 65 years old and newly diagnosed, with a disease duration of less than 2 months. The study excluded patients with uncontrolled infections, other autoimmune diseases, pregnancy or lactation. Diagnoses were based on clinical symptoms, serum thyroxine and TRAb, thyroid ultrasound and orbital computed tomography. For the first round of RT-PCR on the TCR CDR3, the HTBI primer set was used together with the Qiagen OneStep RT-PCR kit. Blood samples also contained most of the expanded thyroid clonotypes (frequency above 0.001), which suggests that blood repertoires may reflect thyroid immune responses. Ophthalmopathy was separated from stable hyperthyroidism by a 13 V-J signature model, with 87.88% sensitivity and approximately 81% specificity obtained in cross-validation and 80%/75% obtained in testing. In validation, progression to ophthalmopathy was predicted by the model with about 70% sensitivity and 72.22% specificity, a median of roughly six months before onset. To identify TCR V-J signatures that set the groups apart, the researchers used a discovery cohort of 100 patients, made up of approximately 43 with Graves' ophthalmopathy and 57 with stable Graves' hyperthyroidism. An independent validation cohort of under 20 hyperthyroidism patients and approximately 15 patients who later progressed to ophthalmopathy tested prospective prediction of ophthalmopathy. For training and testing, the approximately 97 patients in the discovery cohort were randomly divided in a 7:3 ratio. Thyroid tissue and blood T-cell repertoires from roughly 6 Graves' hyperthyroidism patients were also compared in the study. After sampling, hyperthyroidism patients received methimazole starting at 30 mg daily, and ophthalmopathy patients received high-dose intravenous methylprednisolone. The libraries were constructed in a second round of multiplex PCR and then size-selected and purified. The libraries were sequenced on an Illumina HiSeq2000 using paired-end 100 bp reads. SOAPnuke was used to process the raw data, with reads discarded if the reads contained adapters or uncalled bases, had a mean Phred below 15, or lacked an exact constant-primer or identifier match. COPE v1.2.5 was used to merge the high-quality paired reads, and each unique nucleotide sequence was defined as a clonotype. MiTCR v1.1 was used to align the clonotypes against IMGT TRBV, TRBD and TRBJ reference segments. The analysis included only V-J combinations with a frequency above 0.0001, which together covered 99% to 99.2% of the repertoires. The TCS score was defined as the ratio of F50 (clonal expansion) to E x V (chaos), calculated using BLOSUM62-based TCRdist between CDR3 peptides within each V-J. Welch's t-statistics and random forest reduced fewer than 600 V-J features to fewer than 15, which were used in a naive Bayes classifier (R e1071). No statistical method was used to set the sample size in advance, and investigators knew the group allocation. TCR Vbeta CDR3 sequencing of roughly 140 peripheral blood samples (43 ophthalmopathy, roughly 74 hyperthyroidism and some 17 progressor patients) is reported in the paper.

This sample comprised peripheral blood mononuclear cells (PBMCs), obtained at new diagnosis, from a patient treated with antithyroid drugs. This clonotype originated in a woman aged 18-29 years with Graves disease. Donor details come from another sample of the same person, matched by shared clones. This receptor chain uses TRBV20-1 and TRBJ2-3; 11 central nucleotides agree with TRBD2. The nucleotide sequence reads as follows: TGCAGTGCCTCTACTAGCGGGAGTTCAGATACGCAGTATTTT. This translates into CSASTSGSSDTQYF.